These T cell receptor beta chains were read from a single sample in a study of blood T cell repertoires in COVID-19. This table comes from immunoSEQ multiplex PCR, and its TCRdb copy is limited to in-frame clones, with some not included. The sample carries 100,000 to 150,000 clones, around 77% recorded once. Sequences were obtained from peripheral blood. Receptors originate from a human donor in a cohort sampled during active COVID-19. The CDR3 runs from the conserved cysteine through the conserved F or W. A D gene is named only where the DNA matches it firmly. A row's size may be missing; if present it is once, few, many or a size class.

TRBV5-4	.	TRBD2	TRBJ2-5	TGTGCCAGCAGCCCCGGAGGGACTAGCGGGAGGGTAGAGACCCAGTACTTC	CASSPGGTSGRVETQYF
TRBV5-4	.	.	TRBJ2-7	TGTGCCAGCAGCTTGTTCTCGGGAGCCGAGCAGTACTTC	CASSLFSGAEQYF
TRBV11-1	.	.	TRBJ1-2	TGTGCCAGCAGCCACGGGACACCCGAAGGCTACACCTTC	CASSHGTPEGYTF
TRBV7-6	few	TRBD2	TRBJ2-7	TGTGCCAGCAGCTTAGGAGCTAGCGGTGATCCCTACGAGCAGTACTTC	CASSLGASGDPYEQYF
TRBV30	once	.	TRBJ2-7	TGTGCCTGGAGTGCGCAGTACGAGCAGTACTTC	CAWSAQYEQYF
TRBV19	.	TRBD1	TRBJ1-6	TGTGCCAGTAGTCCAATTCCCGGGACAGGCCTGGACGACCCCATCTATAATTCACCCCTCCACTTT	CASSPIPGTGLDDPIYNSPLHF
TRBV7-9	.	TRBD1	TRBJ1-4	TGTGCCAGCAGCCCGACAGGGGGCGCCAATGAAAAACTGTTTTTT	CASSPTGGANEKLFF
TRBV7-8	.	TRBD1	TRBJ2-7	TGTGCCAGCAGCTGGGGGACAGGGGCGGAAGAGCAGTACTTC	CASSWGTGAEEQYF
TRBV27	.	.	TRBJ1-2	TGTGCCAGCAGTTTACGTGAGGGCGTATTCGGGATTAACTATGGCTACACCTTC	CASSLREGVFGINYGYTF
TRBV7-9	once	.	TRBJ2-7	TGTGCCAGCAGCCTTAGCGTTTCGGCCGAGCAGTACTTC	CASSLSVSAEQYF
TRBV11-2	.	.	TRBJ1-2	TGTGCCAGCAGCTTAGGTCCCCCGCGGGCGCCTTTTAACTATGGCTACACCTTC	CASSLGPPRAPFNYGYTF
TRBV7-9	.	.	TRBJ1-1	TGTGCCAGCAGCTCCAGTGGGGCAGCTTTCTTT	CASSSSGAAFF
TRBV4-1	.	.	TRBJ2-5	TGCGCCAGCAGCCAGGGGGCGGAGACCCAGTACTTC	CASSQGAETQYF
TRBV6-5	.	.	TRBJ1-3	TGTGCCAGCAGTCCGACAGGTCCTGGAAACACCATATATTTT	CASSPTGPGNTIYF
TRBV19	.	TRBD2	TRBJ2-7	TGTGCCAGTAGTATAGGACGTGTGGGAGCGGGAGTTGGCGAGCAGTACTTC	CASSIGRVGAGVGEQYF
TRBV9	.	.	TRBJ2-7	TGTGCCAGCAGCCCACTCGAGGAAGTGGGGGGCGAGCAGTACTTC	CASSPLEEVGGEQYF
TRBV7-8	.	.	TRBJ1-4	TGTGCCAGCAGCTTTTCTGACAGAGAAAAACTGTTTTTT	CASSFSDREKLFF
TRBV6-5	once	TRBD2	TRBJ2-1	TGTGCCAGCAGTTACGGGACTACAGCCTACAATGAGCAGTTCTTC	CASSYGTTAYNEQFF
TRBV5-1	few	.	TRBJ1-4	TGCGCCAGCAGCTTGGCTGGGGGCGGGGGAAAACTGTTTTTT	CASSLAGGGGKLFF
TRBV28	.	.	TRBJ1-4	TGTGCCAGCAGTCTCGGGAGGGCTGAAAAACTGTTTTTT	CASSLGRAEKLFF
TRBV7-9	.	.	TRBJ2-2	TGTGCCAGCAGCTCCGAACGGGAAGGGGAGCTGTTTTTT	CASSSEREGELFF
TRBV27	few	TRBD1	TRBJ2-7	TGTGCCAGCAGTTTAAAGGACAGGGTTGAGCAGTACTTC	CASSLKDRVEQYF
TRBV9	.	.	TRBJ2-7	TGTGCCAGCAGCCCTTTTGGAGGGAGCTCCTACGAGCAGTACTTC	CASSPFGGSSYEQYF
TRBV19	few	.	TRBJ2-7	TGTGCCAGTAGTATAGACAGTGTGTCATCCTACGAGCAGTACTTC	CASSIDSVSSYEQYF
TRBV3-1/TRBV3-2	.	.	TRBJ2-7	TGTGCCAGCAGCCAAGGGACTTTCTCCTACGAGCAGTACTTC	CASSQGTFSYEQYF
TRBV12-3/TRBV12-4	medium-sized	TRBD2	TRBJ2-7	TGTGCCAGCAGCAACCTCGGCGGGGGCGAGCAGTACTTC	CASSNLGGGEQYF
TRBV6-5	once	.	TRBJ1-3	TGTGCCAGCAGACAGGACTACTCTGGAAACACCATATATTTT	CASRQDYSGNTIYF
TRBV19	once	TRBD2	TRBJ2-2	TGTGCCAGTAGTATCCTGCGCGGGAGAGGCACCGGGGAGCTGTTTTTT	CASSILRGRGTGELFF
TRBV6-5	.	TRBD2	TRBJ2-7	TGTGCCAGCAGTTCGGGAGGGCGGGAGCAGTACTTC	CASSSGGREQYF
TRBV12-5	.	TRBD2	TRBJ2-7	TGTGCTAGTGGGGGAGGGTGGGAGGAGCAGTACTTC	CASGGGWEEQYF
TRBV15	.	.	TRBJ1-2	TGTGCCACCAGCAGAGATCGAACAGGCTATGGCTACACCTTC	CATSRDRTGYGYTF
TRBV4-1	.	.	TRBJ1-3	TGCGCCAGCAGGGATTTCGGGTTTGGTGGAAACACCATATATTTT	CASRDFGFGGNTIYF
TRBV9	.	.	TRBJ1-1	TGTGCCAGCAGCGTAGGACAGCCGAACACTGAAGCTTTCTTT	CASSVGQPNTEAFF
TRBV7-9	.	.	TRBJ2-7	TGTGCCAGCAGCGGGATGGGAGCCAGGGGAAACAACGAGCAGTACTTC	CASSGMGARGNNEQYF
TRBV18	.	TRBD2	TRBJ2-7	TGTGCCAGCTCCCTGACTAGCGAATCCTACGAGCAGTACTTC	CASSLTSESYEQYF
TRBV5-6	.	.	TRBJ1-2	TGTGCCAGCAGCCCCGTCGGTACAGGCGATGGCTACACCTTC	CASSPVGTGDGYTF
TRBV12-3/TRBV12-4	.	.	TRBJ1-1	TGTGCCAGCAGTTTACCGGGTTACACTGAAGCTTTCTTT	CASSLPGYTEAFF
TRBV21-1	.	.	TRBJ2-7	TGTGCCAGCAGCAATGCCCCGGGACAGGGGCCCTACGAGCAGTACTTC	CASSNAPGQGPYEQYF
TRBV6-5	.	TRBD2	TRBJ2-7	TGTGCCAGCAGCAAGGGGACTAGCGGCTACGAGCAGTACTTC	CASSKGTSGYEQYF
TRBV3-1/TRBV3-2	few	.	TRBJ1-6	TGTGCCAGCAGCCATCAAGGAAGAGGAGAATCACCCCTCCACTTT	CASSHQGRGESPLHF
TRBV2	once	.	TRBJ2-1	TGTGCCAGCAGTGTGGCACTACCGAGCTCCTACAATGAGCAGTTCTTC	CASSVALPSSYNEQFF
TRBV28	.	TRBD2	TRBJ2-7	TGTGCCAGCAGCCCCGGGCGTAAGGGGCGTCTAGCGGGCCTGTATGAAAGATCCTACGAGCAGTACTTC	CASSPGRKGRLAGLYERSYEQYF
TRBV11-3	.	.	TRBJ2-1	TGTGCCAGCAGCCCAGGGACTTTCTACAATGAGCAGTTCTTC	CASSPGTFYNEQFF
TRBV5-8	.	TRBD2	TRBJ2-3	TGTGCCAGCAGCTCCGGGGTAGCGGGAGATACGCAGTATTTT	CASSSGVAGDTQYF
TRBV7-9	.	TRBD1	TRBJ2-7	TGTGCCAGCAGCTTAGTAGGGGACAGGGGCTACGAGCAGTACTTC	CASSLVGDRGYEQYF
TRBV2	.	TRBD1	TRBJ1-1	TGTGCCAGCAGTGACAGGACAGGGCCAGGGACCACTGAAGCTTTCTTT	CASSDRTGPGTTEAFF
TRBV27	.	TRBD2	TRBJ2-7	TGTGCCAGCAGTTTACTTAGCGGGGGGCGTTACGAGCAGTACTTC	CASSLLSGGRYEQYF
TRBV11-3	.	.	TRBJ2-7	TGTGCCAGCAGCTTAGGGAGTTACGAGCAGTACTTC	CASSLGSYEQYF
TRBV9	.	.	TRBJ2-7	TGTGCCAGCAGCGTAGCGGAGACTAGGATGTACGAGCAGTACTTC	CASSVAETRMYEQYF
TRBV24-1	few	TRBD1	TRBJ1-3	TGTGCCACCAGTGATTGGGGGACAGGAGGTGGAAACACCATATATTTT	CATSDWGTGGGNTIYF
TRBV19	.	TRBD1	TRBJ1-2	TGTGCCAGTAGTATAGGACAGGGAAGGAGAGGGGGCTACACCTTC	CASSIGQGRRGGYTF
TRBV7-9	.	TRBD1	TRBJ1-4	TGTGCCAGCAGCCGACAGGGTGATTTTGAAAAACTGTTTTTT	CASSRQGDFEKLFF
TRBV5-1	few	TRBD2	TRBJ2-7	TGCGCCAGCAGCTCAGCGGGGGAATTTGTACACGAGCAGTACTTC	CASSSAGEFVHEQYF